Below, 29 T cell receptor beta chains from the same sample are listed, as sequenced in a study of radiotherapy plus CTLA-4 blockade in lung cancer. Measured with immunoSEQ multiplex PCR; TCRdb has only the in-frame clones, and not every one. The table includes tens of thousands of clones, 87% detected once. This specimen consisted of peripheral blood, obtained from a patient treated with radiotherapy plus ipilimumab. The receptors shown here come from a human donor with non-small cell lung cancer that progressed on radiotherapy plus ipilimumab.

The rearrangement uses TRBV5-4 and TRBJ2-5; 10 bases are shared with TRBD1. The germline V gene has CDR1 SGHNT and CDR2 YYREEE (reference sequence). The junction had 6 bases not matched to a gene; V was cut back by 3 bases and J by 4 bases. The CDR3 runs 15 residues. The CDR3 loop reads CASSSRQGALETQYF. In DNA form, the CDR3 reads TGTGCCAGCAGCTCCAGACAGGGGGCTTTAGAGACCCAGTACTTC.

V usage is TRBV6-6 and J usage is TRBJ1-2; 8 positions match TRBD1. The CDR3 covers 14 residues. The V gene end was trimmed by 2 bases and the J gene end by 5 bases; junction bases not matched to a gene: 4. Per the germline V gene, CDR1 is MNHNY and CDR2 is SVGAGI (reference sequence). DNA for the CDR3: TGTGCCAGCAGTTACGACAGGGGAGTATATGGCTACACCTTC. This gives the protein CASSYDRGVYGYTF.

CDR3 sequence: CASSEIPNGRQPQHF. The CDR3 nucleotides are TGTGCCAGCAGTGAAATCCCTAACGGACGTCAGCCCCAGCATTTT. This chain connects TRBV6-1 to TRBJ1-5; D unclear. This CDR3 has 15 residues. The V end lost 2 bases, the J end lost 6 bases, and 14 bases lay between the germline ends. CDR1 and CDR2 from the germline V gene are MNHNS and SASEGT.

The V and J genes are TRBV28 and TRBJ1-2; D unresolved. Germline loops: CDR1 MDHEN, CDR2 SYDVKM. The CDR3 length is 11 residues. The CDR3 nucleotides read TGTGCGGCGAGGGCTATCTATGGCTACACCTTC. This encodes CAARAIYGYTF.

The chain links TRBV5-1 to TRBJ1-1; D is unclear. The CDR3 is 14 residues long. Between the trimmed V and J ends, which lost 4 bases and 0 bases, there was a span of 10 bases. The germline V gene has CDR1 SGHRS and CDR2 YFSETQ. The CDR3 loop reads CASSLQQMNTEAFF. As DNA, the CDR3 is TGCGCCAGCAGCCTACAACAGATGAACACTGAAGCTTTCTTT.

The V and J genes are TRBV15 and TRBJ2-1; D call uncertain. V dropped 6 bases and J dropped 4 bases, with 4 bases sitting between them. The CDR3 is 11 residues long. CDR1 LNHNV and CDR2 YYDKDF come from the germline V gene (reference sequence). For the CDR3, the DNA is TGTGCCACCAGGCTTTACAATGAGCAGTTCTTC. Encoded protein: CATRLYNEQFF. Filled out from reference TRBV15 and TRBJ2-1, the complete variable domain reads DAMVIQNPRYQVTQFGKPVTLSCSQTLNHNVMYWYQQKSSQAPKLLFHYYDKDFNNEADTPDNFQSRRPNTSFCFLDIRSPGLGDTAMYLCATRLYNEQFFGPGTRLTVL.

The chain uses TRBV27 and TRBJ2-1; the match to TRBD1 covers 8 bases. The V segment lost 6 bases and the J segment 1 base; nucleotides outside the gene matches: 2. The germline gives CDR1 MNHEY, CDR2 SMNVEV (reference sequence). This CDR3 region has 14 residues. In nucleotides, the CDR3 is TGTGCCAGCAGCGACAGGGGTTCCTACAATGAGCAGTTCTTC. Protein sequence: CASSDRGSYNEQFF.

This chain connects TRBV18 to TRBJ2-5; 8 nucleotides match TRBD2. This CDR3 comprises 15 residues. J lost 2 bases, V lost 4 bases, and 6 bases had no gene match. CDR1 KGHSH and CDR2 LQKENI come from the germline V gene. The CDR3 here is CASSRPGLEQETQYF. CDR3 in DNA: TGTGCCAGCTCACGACCGGGACTAGAACAAGAGACCCAGTACTTC.

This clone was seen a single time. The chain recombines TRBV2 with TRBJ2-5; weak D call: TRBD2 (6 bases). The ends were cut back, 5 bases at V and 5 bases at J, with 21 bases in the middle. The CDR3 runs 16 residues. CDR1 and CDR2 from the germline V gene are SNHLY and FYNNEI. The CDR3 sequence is CASSPPGSGSRETQYF. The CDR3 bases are TGTGCCAGCAGTCCCCCCGGGAGCGGTTCACGCGAGACCCAGTACTTC.

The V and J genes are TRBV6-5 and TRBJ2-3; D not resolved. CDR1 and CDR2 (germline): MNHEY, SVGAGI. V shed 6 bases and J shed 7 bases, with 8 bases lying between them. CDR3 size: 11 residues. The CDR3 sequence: CASRSENTQYF. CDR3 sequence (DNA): TGTGCCAGCAGGTCCGAGAATACGCAGTATTTT.

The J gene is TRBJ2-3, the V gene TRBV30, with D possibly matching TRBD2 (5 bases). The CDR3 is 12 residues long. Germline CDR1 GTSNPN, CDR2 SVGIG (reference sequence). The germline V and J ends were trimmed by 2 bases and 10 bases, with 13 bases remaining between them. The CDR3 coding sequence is TGTGCCTGGAGTCCCTCTAGCAGTCCGCAGTATTTT. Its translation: CAWSPSSSPQYF.

CDR3 in amino acids: CASSYSEWNMFF. The CDR3 DNA sequence: TGTGCCAGCAGTTACTCAGAATGGAATATGTTCTTC. The chain links TRBV6-6 to TRBJ2-1; D is undetermined. CDR1 is MNHNY and CDR2 is SVGAGI in the germline V gene (reference sequence). V lost 0 bases to trimming and J lost 15 bases, with 12 bases between them. CDR3 size: 12 residues.

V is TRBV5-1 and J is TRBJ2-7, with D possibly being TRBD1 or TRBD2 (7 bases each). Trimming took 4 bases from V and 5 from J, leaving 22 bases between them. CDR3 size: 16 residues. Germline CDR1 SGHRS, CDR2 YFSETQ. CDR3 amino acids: CASSGRDSTLGNEQYF. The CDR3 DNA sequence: TGCGCCAGCAGCGGGAGGGACAGTACTCTTGGGAACGAGCAGTACTTC.

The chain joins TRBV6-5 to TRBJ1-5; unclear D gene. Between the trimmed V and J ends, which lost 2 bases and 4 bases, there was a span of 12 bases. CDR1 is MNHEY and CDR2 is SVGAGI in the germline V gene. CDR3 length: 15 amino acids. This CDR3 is CASSYRNLENQPQHF. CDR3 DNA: TGTGCCAGCAGTTACAGGAACCTTGAAAATCAGCCCCAGCATTTT.

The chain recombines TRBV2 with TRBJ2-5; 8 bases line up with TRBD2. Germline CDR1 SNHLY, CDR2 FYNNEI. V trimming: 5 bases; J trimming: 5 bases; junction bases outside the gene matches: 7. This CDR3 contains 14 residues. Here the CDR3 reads CASSMGLEKETQYF. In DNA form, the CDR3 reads TGTGCCAGCAGTATGGGACTAGAAAAGGAGACCCAGTACTTC.

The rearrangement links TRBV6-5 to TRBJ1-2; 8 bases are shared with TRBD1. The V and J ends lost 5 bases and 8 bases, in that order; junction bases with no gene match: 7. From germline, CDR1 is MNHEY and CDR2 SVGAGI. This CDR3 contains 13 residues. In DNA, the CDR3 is TGTGCCAGCAGTCCACAGGGGGGTGGGGGCTACACCTTC. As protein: CASSPQGGGGYTF.

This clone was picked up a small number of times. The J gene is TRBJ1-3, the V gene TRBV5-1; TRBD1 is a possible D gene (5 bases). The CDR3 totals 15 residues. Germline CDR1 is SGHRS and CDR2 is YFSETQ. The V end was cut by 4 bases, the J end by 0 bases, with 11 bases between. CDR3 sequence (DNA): TGCGCCAGCAGCCCCGGACACAACTCTGGAAACACCATATATTTT. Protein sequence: CASSPGHNSGNTIYF.

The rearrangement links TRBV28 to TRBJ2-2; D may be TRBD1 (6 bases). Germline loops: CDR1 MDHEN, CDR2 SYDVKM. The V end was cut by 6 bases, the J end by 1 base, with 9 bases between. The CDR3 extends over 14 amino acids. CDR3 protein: CASRGAVNTGELFF. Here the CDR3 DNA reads TGTGCCAGCAGGGGGGCAGTGAACACCGGGGAGCTGTTTTTT.

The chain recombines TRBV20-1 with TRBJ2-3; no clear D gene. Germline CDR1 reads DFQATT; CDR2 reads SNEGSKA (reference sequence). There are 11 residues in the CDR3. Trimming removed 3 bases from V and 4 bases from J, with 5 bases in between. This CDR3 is CSARTPDTQYF. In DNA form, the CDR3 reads TGCAGTGCTAGGACCCCAGATACGCAGTATTTT.

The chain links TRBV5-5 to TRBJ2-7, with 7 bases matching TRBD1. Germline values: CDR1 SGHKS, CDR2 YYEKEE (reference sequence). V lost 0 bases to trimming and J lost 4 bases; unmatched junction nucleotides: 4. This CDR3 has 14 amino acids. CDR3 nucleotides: TGTGCCAGCAGCTTGGTGGGACAGACATACGAGCAGTACGTC. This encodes CASSLVGQTYEQYV.

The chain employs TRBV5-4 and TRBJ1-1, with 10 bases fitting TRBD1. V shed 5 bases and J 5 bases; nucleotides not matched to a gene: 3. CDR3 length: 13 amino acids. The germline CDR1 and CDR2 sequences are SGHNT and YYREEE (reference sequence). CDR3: CASSRDRGTEAFF. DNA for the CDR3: TGTGCCAGCAGTCGGGACAGGGGTACTGAAGCTTTCTTT.

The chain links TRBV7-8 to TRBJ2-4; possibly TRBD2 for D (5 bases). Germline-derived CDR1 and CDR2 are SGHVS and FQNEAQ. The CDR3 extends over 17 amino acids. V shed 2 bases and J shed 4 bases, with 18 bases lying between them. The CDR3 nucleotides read TGTGCCAGCAGCTTAACCGGTGCAGGACGAGGGAAAAACATTCAGTACTTC. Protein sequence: CASSLTGAGRGKNIQYF.

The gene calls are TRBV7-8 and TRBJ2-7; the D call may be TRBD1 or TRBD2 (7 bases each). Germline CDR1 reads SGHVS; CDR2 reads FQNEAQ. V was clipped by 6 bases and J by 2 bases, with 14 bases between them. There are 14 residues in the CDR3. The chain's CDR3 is CASRAAGQPYEQYF. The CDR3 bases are TGTGCCAGCAGAGCAGCGGGACAGCCCTACGAGCAGTACTTC.

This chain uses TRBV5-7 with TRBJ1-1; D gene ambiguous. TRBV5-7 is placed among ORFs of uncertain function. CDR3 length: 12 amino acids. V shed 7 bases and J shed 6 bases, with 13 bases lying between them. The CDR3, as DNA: TGTGCCAGCCCCTTGGAACAGTCTGAAGCTTTCTTT. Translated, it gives CASPLEQSEAFF.

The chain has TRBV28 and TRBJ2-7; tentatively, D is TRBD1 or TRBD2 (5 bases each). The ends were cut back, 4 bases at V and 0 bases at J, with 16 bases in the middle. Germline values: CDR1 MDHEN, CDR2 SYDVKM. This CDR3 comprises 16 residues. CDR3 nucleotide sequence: TGTGCCAGCAGTTCGCCCTGGGACGGAAGCTCCTACGAGCAGTACTTC. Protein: CASSSPWDGSSYEQYF. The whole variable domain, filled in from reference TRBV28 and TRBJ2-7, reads DVKVTQSSRYLVKRTGEKVFLECVQDMDHENMFWYRQDPGLGLRLIYFSYDVKMKEKGDIPEGYSVSREKKERFSLILESASTNQTSMYLCASSSPWDGSSYEQYFGPGTRLTVT.

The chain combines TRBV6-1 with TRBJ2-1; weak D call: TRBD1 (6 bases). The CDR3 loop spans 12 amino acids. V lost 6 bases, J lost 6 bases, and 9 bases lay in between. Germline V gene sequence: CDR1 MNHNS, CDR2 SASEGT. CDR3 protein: CASSVTGNEQFF. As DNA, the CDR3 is TGTGCCAGCAGCGTGACAGGCAATGAGCAGTTCTTC.

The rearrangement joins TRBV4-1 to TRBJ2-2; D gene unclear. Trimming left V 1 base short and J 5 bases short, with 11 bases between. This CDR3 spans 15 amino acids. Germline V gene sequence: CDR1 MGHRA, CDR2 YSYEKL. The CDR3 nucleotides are TGCGCCAGCAGCCAAGCTCCGTTGTCGACCGGGGAGCTGTTTTTT. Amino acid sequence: CASSQAPLSTGELFF.

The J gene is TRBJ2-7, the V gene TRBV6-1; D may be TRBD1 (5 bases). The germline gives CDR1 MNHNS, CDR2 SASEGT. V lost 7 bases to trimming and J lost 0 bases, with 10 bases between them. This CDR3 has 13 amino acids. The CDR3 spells CASMKTASYEQYV. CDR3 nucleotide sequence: TGTGCCAGCATGAAGACAGCCTCCTACGAGCAGTACGTC.

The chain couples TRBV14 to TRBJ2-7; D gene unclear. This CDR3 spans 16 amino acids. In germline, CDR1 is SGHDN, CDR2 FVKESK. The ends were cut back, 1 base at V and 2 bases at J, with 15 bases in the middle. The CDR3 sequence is CASSQAGSIRAYEQYV. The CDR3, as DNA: TGTGCCAGCAGCCAAGCCGGGTCAATTCGGGCCTACGAGCAGTACGTC.